A single sample gave rise to the 10 T cell receptor beta chains below, sequenced in a study of CD8+CD57+ T cells in acquired aplastic anemia. Patients chosen for sequencing had shown CD8+CD57+ cell expansion by flow cytometry. For CDR3 and TCR beta VDJ profiling, genomic DNA was the template used. TCRdb passed the reads through MiXCR, listing each CDR3 protein once. The table lists about 200,000 distinct CDR3 sequences, roughly two thirds of them singletons. The material sequenced was sorted CD4+, CD8+, or CD8+CD57+ T cells (not recorded which) from PBMCs. The receptor set was obtained from a human donor with aplastic anemia.

The chain links TRBV24-1 to TRBJ2-1, with 8 nucleotides matching TRBD1. The CDR3 is 16 amino acids. CDR1 is KGHDR, CDR2 SFDVKD, per germline. The ends lost 9 bases at V and 0 bases at J; junction bases unmatched: 9. CDR3: CATFGQGLSSYNEQFF. The CDR3 DNA follows: TGTGCCACCTTTGGACAGGGATTGAGCTCCTACAATGAGCAGTTCTTC.

V usage is TRBV20-1 and J usage is TRBJ2-2; D might be TRBD1 (5 bases). Germline assignment: CDR1 DFQATT and CDR2 SNEGSKA (reference sequence). The CDR3 runs 15 residues. Trimming stripped 0 bases from V and 7 bases from J, with 15 bases between. The CDR3 DNA follows: TGCAGTGCTAGAGATAAAGCAGGGTGGATCGGGGAGCTGTTTTTT. It is translated as CSARDKAGWIGELFF.

CDR3 nucleotide sequence: TGTGCCATCAGTAAGCGTACATTCAACTATGGCTACACCTTC. Protein: CAISKRTFNYGYTF. V usage is TRBV10-3 and J usage is TRBJ1-2, with D uncertain. Germline V gene lookup returns CDR1 ENHRY and CDR2 SYGVKD. The CDR3 spans 14 residues. Between the trimmed V and J ends, which lost 5 bases and 2 bases, there was a span of 12 bases.

About this clonotype: Relative to the germline gene, one junction end is altered; a read error may explain this. The chain is built from TRBV20-1 and TRBJ2-7, with a possible D match to TRBD2 (5 bases). The CDR3 sequence is 13 residues long. Germline-derived CDR1 and CDR2 are DFQATT and SNEGSKA (reference sequence). Here the CDR3 DNA reads TGCAGTGCCCCTCTAGCCATGACCTACGAGCAGTGCTTC. This sequence encodes CSAPLAMTYEQCF.

This clonotype was counted once. The CDR3 DNA is TGTGCCACCAGCATGGACAGGCGGAATACCGGGGAGCTGTTTTTT. This codes for CATSMDRRNTGELFF. This chain uses TRBV24-1 with TRBJ2-2; 7 bases agree with TRBD1. Germline CDR1 KGHDR, CDR2 SFDVKD. The CDR3 consists of 15 residues. V was clipped by 7 bases and J by 5 bases; unmatched bases: 9.

The V and J genes are TRBV10-3 and TRBJ2-7; D tentatively reads TRBD1 or TRBD2 (5 bases each). The germline V and J ends were trimmed by 11 bases and 6 bases, with 14 bases remaining between them. The CDR3 has 11 amino acids. Germline lookup yields CDR1 ENHRY and CDR2 SYGVKD. CDR3 sequence (DNA): TGTGCCGGGGGAACACCCCTCGAGCAGTACTTC. It specifies CAGGTPLEQYF.

This chain uses TRBV20-1 with TRBJ2-5, with 9 positions matching TRBD2. Per germline, CDR1 DFQATT and CDR2 SNEGSKA (reference sequence). V lost 4 bases, J lost 1 base, and 7 bases stayed unmatched. This CDR3 is built from 15 residues. CDR3 loop: CSAKWAGGSQETQYF. CDR3 DNA sequence: TGCAGTGCTAAATGGGCGGGAGGGTCCCAAGAGACCCAGTACTTC.

The chain has TRBV24-1 and TRBJ1-1; 8 bases fit TRBD1. CDR1 is KGHDR and CDR2 is SFDVKD in the germline V gene. The CDR3 covers 14 residues. V was pared by 7 bases and J by 1 base, with 4 bases of the junction left unmatched. CDR3 protein: CATRGQGPNTEAFF. As DNA, the CDR3 is TGTGCCACCAGAGGACAGGGCCCGAACACTGAAGCTTTCTTT.

V gene TRBV7-3 combines with J gene TRBJ2-5, with 8 bases fitting TRBD2. V was pared by 5 bases and J by 2 bases, with 7 bases of the junction left unmatched. Germline values: CDR1 SGHTA, CDR2 FQGTGA. The CDR3 sequence is 15 residues long. The CDR3 sequence: CASSPWASGQETQYF. DNA for the CDR3: TGTGCCAGCAGCCCATGGGCTAGCGGGCAAGAGACCCAGTACTTC.

This chain uses TRBV11-3 with TRBJ1-1, with a tentative D call TRBD1 (5 bases). Germline-derived CDR1 and CDR2 are SGHNT and YENEEA. V was cut by 0 bases and J by 14 bases, with 13 bases left in between. The length of the CDR3 is 12 residues. The CDR3 bases are TGTGCCAGCAGCTTAGATTCGGGGGGAATGTTCTTT. This gives the protein CASSLDSGGMFF.